These T cell receptor beta chains were read from a single sample in a study of vaccination and CD4 T cells after COVID-19. TCRdb reanalysed the PCR reads using MiXCR and keeps one entry per CDR3 protein. The sample has 10,000 to 15,000 distinct CDR3 sequences, around 67% seen once. For these receptors, no antigen is known. The sample comprised CD4+ T cells from blood, cultured in vitro. Receptors originate from a human donor who had recovered from COVID-19. CDR3s leave out the opening cysteine and the closing phenylalanine or tryptophan. The order of the fields is clone size, CDR3 length, J gene, V gene, CDR3 protein. Some rows have no size entry. The others give once, few or many, or a class for an expanded clone.

.	13	TRBJ2-7	TRBV27	ASSLIQGGPYEQY
.	9	TRBJ2-3	TRBV6-1	ASSFQDTQY
.	13	TRBJ1-2	TRBV11-2	ASSQKGQVVYGYT
.	13	TRBJ2-7	TRBV5-4	ASSLPGQGNHEQY
.	13	TRBJ2-2	TRBV12-3/TRBV12-4	ASTSGGRNTGELF
few	12	TRBJ2-5	TRBV19	ASSNGGSQETQY
few	12	TRBJ1-6	TRBV7-2	ASSLGQHNSPLH
.	13	TRBJ1-4	TRBV27	ATKSGWAGSEKLF
.	10	TRBJ2-7	TRBV2	ASATTSREQY
few	11	TRBJ1-1	TRBV7-9	ASSLREGAEAF
.	15	TRBJ1-5	TRBV7-2	ASSSPRGGVRNQPQH
.	11	TRBJ2-7	TRBV12-3/TRBV12-4	ASSFGRLYEQY
once	15	TRBJ2-2	TRBV7-9	ASRPKGGTGPTGELF
few	13	TRBJ2-1	TRBV10-3	AISESRTGGHEQF
.	11	TRBJ2-3	TRBV6-2/TRBV6-3	ASSYQRTDTQY
once	13	TRBJ1-5	TRBV6-1	ASRLDRVSNQPQH
few	13	TRBJ1-1	TRBV25-1	ASSGPGTGRTEAF
.	13	TRBJ2-7	TRBV14	ASSQGLAGTYEQY
.	12	TRBJ2-2	TRBV6-4	AITSRLNTGELF
.	12	TRBJ1-1	TRBV7-2	ASRRQGPASEAF
.	9	TRBJ2-5	TRBV30	AWISQETQY
.	12	TRBJ1-1	TRBV18	ASSRQGRDTEAF
few	11	TRBJ1-1	TRBV19	ASDTGWNTEAF
.	12	TRBJ1-1	TRBV12-3/TRBV12-4	ASSSTGAGTEAF
medium-sized	10	TRBJ1-1	TRBV7-2	ASSLTREEAF
.	13	TRBJ1-2	TRBV7-8	ASSPTSQGSSGYT
few	13	TRBJ2-3	TRBV2	ATEAGSTFTDTQY
.	12	TRBJ2-5	TRBV20-1	SAKGQGAQETQY
.	14	TRBJ2-2	TRBV11-3	ASSLVSFANTGELF
few	15	TRBJ2-3	TRBV10-1	ASSESIDAICTDTQY
.	14	TRBJ1-1	TRBV7-3	ASSPPNKGMDTEAF
.	12	TRBJ2-2	TRBV19	ASSIGQNTGELF
.	12	TRBJ2-7	TRBV20-1	SALPPGQPYEQY
.	12	TRBJ1-1	TRBV5-1	ASSQGQGKTEAF
.	12	TRBJ1-1	TRBV19	ASSFRRVPTEAF
.	13	TRBJ2-3	TRBV2	ASSGEFLGADTQY
.	13	TRBJ1-1	TRBV7-3	ASSFRVTLNTEAF
.	14	TRBJ2-5	TRBV6-2/TRBV6-3	ASNFPGQGARETQY
.	11	TRBJ1-2	TRBV30	AWSVRGGIGYT
.	11	TRBJ1-1	TRBV20-1	SAPRRGRTEAF
once	12	TRBJ2-3	TRBV12-3/TRBV12-4	VSRGRGGADTQY
.	14	TRBJ1-2	TRBV5-1	ASTTVGSRQGSNYT
.	11	TRBJ1-2	TRBV20-1	SARYRAGDGYT
.	11	TRBJ2-5	TRBV7-2	ASSPSPAETQY
few	10	TRBJ2-3	TRBV2	ASSLLSYTQY
.	14	TRBJ2-7	TRBV6-5	ASSYPGGGRGNEQY
.	15	TRBJ2-3	TRBV5-1	ASSPMTGTGGTDTQY
.	16	TRBJ1-2	TRBV6-2/TRBV6-3	ASSYPTHRPGTLYGYT
.	14	TRBJ2-6	TRBV27	ASSLWAGSGANVLT
.	11	TRBJ1-2	TRBV10-3	AISEDRAGGYT
.	11	TRBJ1-2	TRBV6-1	ASTGRPPDGYT
few	10	TRBJ1-2	TRBV5-6	ASSLSNYGYT
.	13	TRBJ1-1	TRBV7-2	ASSLDRAGVTEAF
few	11	TRBJ2-5	TRBV27	ASRTAKGETQY
few	11	TRBJ1-2	TRBV6-1	ASRGEGVFGYT
.	13	TRBJ2-2	TRBV7-2	ASSLAGRGGGELF
once	12	TRBJ1-1	TRBV5-6	ASSLQGPGTEAF